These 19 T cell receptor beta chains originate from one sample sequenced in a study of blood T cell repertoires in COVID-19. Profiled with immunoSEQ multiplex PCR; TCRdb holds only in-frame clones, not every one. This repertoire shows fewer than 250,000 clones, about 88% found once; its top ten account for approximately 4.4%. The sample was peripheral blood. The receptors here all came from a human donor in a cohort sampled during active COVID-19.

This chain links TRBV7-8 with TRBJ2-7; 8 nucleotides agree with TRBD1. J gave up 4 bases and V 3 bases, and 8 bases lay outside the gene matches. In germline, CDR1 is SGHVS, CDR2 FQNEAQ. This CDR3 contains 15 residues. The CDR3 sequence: CASSFTPGQEYEQYF. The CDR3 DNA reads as TGTGCCAGCAGCTTCACGCCGGGACAGGAGTACGAGCAGTACTTC.

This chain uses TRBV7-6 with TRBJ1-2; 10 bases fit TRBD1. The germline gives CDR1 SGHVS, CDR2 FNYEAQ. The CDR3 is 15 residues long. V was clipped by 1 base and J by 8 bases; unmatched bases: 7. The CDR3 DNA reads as TGTGCCAGCAGCTTAGAAGAGACAGGGGGCAGGGGCTACACCTTC. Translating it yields CASSLEETGGRGYTF.

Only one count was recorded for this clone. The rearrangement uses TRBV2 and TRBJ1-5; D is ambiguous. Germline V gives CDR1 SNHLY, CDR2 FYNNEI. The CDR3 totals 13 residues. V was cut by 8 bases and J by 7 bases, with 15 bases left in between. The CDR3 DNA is TGTGCCAGCCTCGCGGGTTTGTACCAGCCCCAGCATTTT. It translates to CASLAGLYQPQHF.

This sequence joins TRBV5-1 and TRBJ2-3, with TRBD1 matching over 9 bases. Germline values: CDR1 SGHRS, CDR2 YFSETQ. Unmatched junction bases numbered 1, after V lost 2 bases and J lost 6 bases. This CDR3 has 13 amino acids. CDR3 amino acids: CASSLGQGDTQYF. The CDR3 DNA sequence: TGCGCCAGCAGCTTAGGACAGGGGGATACGCAGTATTTT.

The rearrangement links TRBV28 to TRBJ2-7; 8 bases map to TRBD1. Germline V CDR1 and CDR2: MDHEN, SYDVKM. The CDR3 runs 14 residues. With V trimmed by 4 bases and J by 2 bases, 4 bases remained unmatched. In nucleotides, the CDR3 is TGTGCCAGCAGTTCCAGGGGGCCGACCTACGAGCAGTACTTC. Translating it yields CASSSRGPTYEQYF.

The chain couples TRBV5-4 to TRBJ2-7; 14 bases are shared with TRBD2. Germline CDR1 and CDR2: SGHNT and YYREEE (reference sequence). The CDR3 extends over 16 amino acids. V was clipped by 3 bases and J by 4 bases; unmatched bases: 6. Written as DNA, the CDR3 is TGTGCCAGCAGCTGGGGACTAGCGGGAGACGTATACGAGCAGTACTTC. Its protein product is CASSWGLAGDVYEQYF.

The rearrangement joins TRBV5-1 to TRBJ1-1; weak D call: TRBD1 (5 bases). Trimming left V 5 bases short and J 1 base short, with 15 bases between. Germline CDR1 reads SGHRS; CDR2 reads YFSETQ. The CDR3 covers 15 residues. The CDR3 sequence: CASSWQGASNTEAFF. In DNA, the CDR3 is TGCGCCAGCAGTTGGCAGGGTGCCTCGAACACTGAAGCTTTCTTT.

CDR3 sequence: CSGIGQYYEQYF. The CDR3 DNA reads TGCAGCGGGATTGGACAGTATTACGAGCAGTACTTC. The gene calls are TRBV29-1 and TRBJ2-7, with D possibly TRBD1 on 6 matching bases. V was pared by 7 bases and J by 4 bases, with 14 bases between. Germline lookup yields CDR1 SQVTM and CDR2 ANQGSEA. This CDR3 region has 12 residues.

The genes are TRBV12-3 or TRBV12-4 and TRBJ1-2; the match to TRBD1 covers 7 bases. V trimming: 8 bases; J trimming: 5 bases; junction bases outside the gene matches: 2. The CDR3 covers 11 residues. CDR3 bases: TGTGCCAGCGGGACAGATTATGGCTACACCTTC. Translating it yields CASGTDYGYTF.

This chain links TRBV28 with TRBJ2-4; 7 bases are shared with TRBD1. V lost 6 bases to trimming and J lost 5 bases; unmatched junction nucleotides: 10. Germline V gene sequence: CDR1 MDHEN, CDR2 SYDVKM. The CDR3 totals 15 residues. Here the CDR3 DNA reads TGTGCCAGCAGCTTAACCCGCACAGGGGAAAACATTCAGTACTTC. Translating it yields CASSLTRTGENIQYF.

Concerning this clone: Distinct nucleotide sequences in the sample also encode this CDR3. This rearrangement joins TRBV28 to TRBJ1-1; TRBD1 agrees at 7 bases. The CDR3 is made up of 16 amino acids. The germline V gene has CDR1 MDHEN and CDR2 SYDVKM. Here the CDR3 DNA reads TGTGCTAGCTACTTGCTTGCGGGACAGCCGAACACTGAAGCTTTCTTT. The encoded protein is CASYLLAGQPNTEAFF.

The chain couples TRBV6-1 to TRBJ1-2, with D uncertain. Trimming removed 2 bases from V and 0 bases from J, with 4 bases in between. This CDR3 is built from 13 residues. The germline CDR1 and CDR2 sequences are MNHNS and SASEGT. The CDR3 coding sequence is TGTGCCAGCAGTGAACGGGCTAACTATGGCTACACCTTC. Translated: CASSERANYGYTF.

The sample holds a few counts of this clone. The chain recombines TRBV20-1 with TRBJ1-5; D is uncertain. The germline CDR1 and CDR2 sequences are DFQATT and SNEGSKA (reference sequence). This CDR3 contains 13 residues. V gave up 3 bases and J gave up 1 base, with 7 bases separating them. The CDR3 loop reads CSASSQSNQPQHF. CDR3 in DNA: TGCAGTGCTAGTTCCCAGAGCAATCAGCCCCAGCATTTT.

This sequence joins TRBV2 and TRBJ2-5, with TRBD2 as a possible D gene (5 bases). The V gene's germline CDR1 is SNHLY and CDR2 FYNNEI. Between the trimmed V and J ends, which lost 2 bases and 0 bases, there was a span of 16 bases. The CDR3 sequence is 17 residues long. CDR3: CASSELGGGGYQETQYF. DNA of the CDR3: TGTGCCAGCAGTGAACTTGGAGGAGGCGGGTACCAAGAGACCCAGTACTTC. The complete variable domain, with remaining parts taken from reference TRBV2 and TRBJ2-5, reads EPEVTQTPSHQVTQMGQEVILRCVPISNHLYFYWYRQILGQKVEFLVSFYNNEISEKSEIFDDQFSVERPDGSNFTLKIRSTKLEDSAMYFCASSELGGGGYQETQYFGPGTRLLVL.

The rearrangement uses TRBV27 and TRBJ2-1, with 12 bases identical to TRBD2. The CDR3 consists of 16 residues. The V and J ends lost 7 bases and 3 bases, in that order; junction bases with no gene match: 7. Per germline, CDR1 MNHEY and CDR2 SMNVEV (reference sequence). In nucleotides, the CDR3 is TGTGCCAGCACCATCCTGACTAGCGGGAGCTACAATGAGCAGTTCTTC. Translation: CASTILTSGSYNEQFF.

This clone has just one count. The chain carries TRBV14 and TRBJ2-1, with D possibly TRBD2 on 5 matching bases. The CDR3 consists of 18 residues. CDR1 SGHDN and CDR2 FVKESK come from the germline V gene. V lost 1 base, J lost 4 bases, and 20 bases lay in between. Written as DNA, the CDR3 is TGTGCCAGCAGCCAAGCCTTTGGATTAGCGAATATTTACAATGAGCAGTTCTTC. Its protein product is CASSQAFGLANIYNEQFF.

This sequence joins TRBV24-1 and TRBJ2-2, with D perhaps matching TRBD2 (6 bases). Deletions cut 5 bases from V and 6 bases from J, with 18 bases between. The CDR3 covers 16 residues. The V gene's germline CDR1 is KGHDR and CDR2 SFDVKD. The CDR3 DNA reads TGTGCCACCAGTGGTCGGGGGACGTCCAATCCCGGGGAGCTGTTTTTT. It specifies CATSGRGTSNPGELFF.

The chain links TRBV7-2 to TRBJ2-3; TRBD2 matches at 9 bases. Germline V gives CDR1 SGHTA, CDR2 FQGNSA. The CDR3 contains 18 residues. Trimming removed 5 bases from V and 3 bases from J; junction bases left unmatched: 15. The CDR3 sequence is CASSPGISGGGFTDTQYF. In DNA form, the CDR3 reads TGTGCCAGCAGCCCCGGTATTAGCGGGGGCGGGTTTACAGATACGCAGTATTTT. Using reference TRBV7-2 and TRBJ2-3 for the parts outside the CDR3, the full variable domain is GAGVSQSPSNKVTEKGKDVELRCDPISGHTALYWYRQSLGQGLEFLIYFQGNSAPDKSGLPSDRFSAERTGGSVSTLTIQRTQQEDSAVYLCASSPGISGGGFTDTQYFGPGTRLTVL.

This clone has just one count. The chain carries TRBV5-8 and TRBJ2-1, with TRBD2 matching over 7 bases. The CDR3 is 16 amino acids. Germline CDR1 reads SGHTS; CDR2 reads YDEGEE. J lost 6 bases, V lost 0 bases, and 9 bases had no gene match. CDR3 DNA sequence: TGTGCCAGCAGCTTGGTTGCGGGAGCAGGTGCCAATGAGCAGTTCTTC. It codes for CASSLVAGAGANEQFF.